This TCR beta chain stems from a study of T cells in Graves' hyperthyroidism and ophthalmopathy. Worth noting for this clonotype: Since the CDR3 does not end with the conserved phenylalanine or tryptophan, this likely comes from a read error.

V gave up 4 bases and J gave up 2 bases; unmatched junction bases: 5. The germline CDR1 and CDR2 sequences are SGHRS and YFSETQ. The CDR3 sequence is 14 residues long. Researchers took RNA transcripts and amplified the TCR beta CDR3 regions from them. In the first-round RT-PCR of the TCR CDR3, the HTBI primer set was used. TCRdb re-analysed the multiplex PCR reads in MiXCR, keeping a single row per CDR3 protein. Among 400,000 to 450,000 distinct CDR3 sequences listed, roughly 14% were seen once. The source of the PBMCs was about 10 ml of fresh peripheral blood. This sequence originates from a man younger than 30 with Graves' ophthalmopathy. This chain links TRBV5-1 with TRBJ1-1, with 7 bases that match TRBD1. Sequenced sample: blood. The CDR3 region is CASSPGDRNTEAFS. CDR3 DNA sequence: TGCGCCAGCAGCCCGGGGGACAGAAACACTGAAGCTTTCTCT.